These 23 T cell receptor beta chains originate from one sample sequenced in a study of blood T cell repertoires in COVID-19. TCRdb's table, derived via immunoSEQ multiplex PCR, lists solely in-frame clones and lacks some. The sample holds around 200,000 clones, 83% seen once. Sequenced: peripheral blood. The receptor source for this set is a woman between 45 and 60 years old with acute or convalescent COVID-19.

The rearrangement joins TRBV29-1 to TRBJ2-7, with TRBD2 identical over 8 bases. This CDR3 contains 15 residues. Germline loops: CDR1 SQVTM, CDR2 ANQGSEA. J was trimmed by 0 bases and V by 5 bases; bases with no gene match: 9. Here the CDR3 reads CSVKGPSGFSYEQYF. The CDR3 nucleotides read TGCAGCGTTAAGGGCCCTAGCGGGTTCTCCTACGAGCAGTACTTC.

The V call is TRBV19, the J call TRBJ2-2; maybe TRBD1 (6 bases). The V end lost 9 bases, the J end lost 0 bases, and 11 bases lay between the germline ends. Germline CDR1 is LNHDA and CDR2 is SQIVND (reference sequence). The CDR3 is 14 residues long. In DNA form, the CDR3 reads TGTGCCAGCCAGGGGCGACCGAACACCGGGGAGCTGTTTTTT. The encoded protein is CASQGRPNTGELFF.

This clone has only one observation. The rearrangement joins TRBV19 to TRBJ2-2; TRBD2 agrees at 12 bases. CDR3 length: 16 amino acids. The germline V gene encodes CDR1 LNHDA and CDR2 SQIVND (reference sequence). V was pared by 9 bases and J by 3 bases, with 8 bases of the junction left unmatched. This CDR3 reads CASRHRLAGDTGELFF. CDR3 DNA sequence: TGTGCCAGCCGCCACCGACTAGCGGGGGACACCGGGGAGCTGTTTTTT.

The chain combines TRBV30 with TRBJ2-7, with 9 bases that match TRBD2. V gave up 2 bases and J gave up 2 bases; unmatched junction bases: 13. The CDR3 covers 17 residues. Germline-derived CDR1 and CDR2 are GTSNPN and SVGIG (reference sequence). Written as DNA, the CDR3 is TGTGCCTGGAGTCACTCGTGGGCTAGCGGGATAACCTACGAGCAGTACTTC. Translated, it gives CAWSHSWASGITYEQYF.

A note on this clone: Its ends do not fully match the called genes, so a read error is possible. The genes are TRBV2 and TRBJ2-1, with a tentative D call TRBD2 (6 bases). The germline gives CDR1 SNHLY, CDR2 FYNNEI. This CDR3 spans 13 amino acids. CDR3 protein: CASRRDSNNEQFF. CDR3 coding DNA: TGTGCCAGCAGACGGGACTCCAACAATGAGCAGTTCTTC.

The V and J genes are TRBV27 and TRBJ2-2; 7 nucleotides line up with TRBD2. The germline gives CDR1 MNHEY, CDR2 SMNVEV (reference sequence). The J segment lost 5 bases and the V segment lost 7 bases, leaving 7 bases of the junction unmatched. The CDR3 length is 14 residues. CDR3 sequence: CASTQISGTGELFF. The CDR3 DNA reads as TGTGCCAGCACCCAAATTAGCGGGACCGGGGAGCTGTTTTTT.

As DNA, the CDR3 is TGTGCCAGCAGTCCATTTGGGGGGGCAGATACGCAGTATTTT. It encodes CASSPFGGADTQYF. The chain has TRBV27 and TRBJ2-3; 7 nucleotides agree with TRBD2. This CDR3 has 14 amino acids. Germline V gene sequence: CDR1 MNHEY, CDR2 SMNVEV (reference sequence). V shed 5 bases, J shed 4 bases, and the junction held 6 bases outside the gene matches.

The chain recombines TRBV27 with TRBJ2-2; 7 nucleotides line up with TRBD1. The CDR3 runs 15 residues. Per germline, CDR1 MNHEY and CDR2 SMNVEV (reference sequence). V lost 2 bases and J lost 3; bases outside the gene matches: 3. This chain's CDR3 is CASSLQGDDTGELFF. CDR3 bases: TGTGCCAGCAGTTTACAGGGGGACGACACCGGGGAGCTGTTTTTT.

A note on this clone: This specimen includes other DNA sequences encoding the same CDR3. This chain connects TRBV6-5 to TRBJ1-6; no clear D gene. The CDR3 loop spans 13 amino acids. The germline CDR1 and CDR2 sequences are MNHEY and SVGAGI. With 5 bases removed from V and 4 bases from J, the gap between germline ends came to 6 bases. The CDR3 bases are TGTGCCAGCAGTCCTATTTATAATTCACCCCTCCACTTT. Translating gives CASSPIYNSPLHF.

This chain uses TRBV11-2 with TRBJ1-2; D possibly corresponds to TRBD1 (6 bases). Germline V gene lookup returns CDR1 SGHAT and CDR2 FQNNGV. This CDR3 is built from 14 residues. V gave up 5 bases and J gave up 6 bases, with 16 bases separating them. The CDR3 reads CASSHPGVRNGYTF. Written as DNA, the CDR3 is TGTGCCAGCAGCCACCCAGGGGTGCGGAATGGCTACACCTTC.

V usage is TRBV6-1 and J usage is TRBJ1-5; D may be TRBD1 (6 bases). The V gene's germline CDR1 is MNHNS and CDR2 SASEGT. The CDR3 covers 15 residues. Trimming removed 3 bases from V and 7 bases from J, with 16 bases in between. The CDR3 DNA follows: TGTGCCAGCAGTGACCCGGGAAAGGGGGTGCAGCCCCAGCATTTT. Protein: CASSDPGKGVQPQHF.

This sequence joins TRBV6-1 and TRBJ1-2; possibly TRBD1 for D (6 bases). V was clipped by 3 bases and J by 4 bases, with 12 bases between them. Germline loops: CDR1 MNHNS, CDR2 SASEGT. This CDR3 has 14 residues. CDR3 sequence (DNA): TGTGCCAGCAGTGAGGGACACTCCTTCTATGGCTACACCTTC. This encodes CASSEGHSFYGYTF.

The chain couples TRBV2 to TRBJ2-6; TRBD2 agrees at 13 bases. The ends lost 2 bases at V and 4 bases at J; junction bases unmatched: 8. The CDR3 runs to 19 residues. Per germline, CDR1 SNHLY and CDR2 FYNNEI. Here the CDR3 DNA reads TGTGCCAGCAGTGAAATATACGGGACTAGCGGGACGGGGGCCAACGTCCTGACTTTC. It is translated as CASSEIYGTSGTGANVLTF. The full variable domain, completed using reference TRBV2 and TRBJ2-6, is EPEVTQTPSHQVTQMGQEVILRCVPISNHLYFYWYRQILGQKVEFLVSFYNNEISEKSEIFDDQFSVERPDGSNFTLKIRSTKLEDSAMYFCASSEIYGTSGTGANVLTFGAGSRLTVL.

The chain combines TRBV6-1 with TRBJ1-6; D is uncertain. The V end lost 0 bases, the J end lost 8 bases, and 20 bases lay between the germline ends. The germline V gene has CDR1 MNHNS and CDR2 SASEGT. There are 18 residues in the CDR3. CDR3 region: CASSEARLGRHGHSPLHF. The CDR3 DNA follows: TGTGCCAGCAGTGAAGCGCGCCTTGGGCGTCATGGCCATTCACCCCTCCACTTT.

The rearrangement links TRBV5-4 to TRBJ2-3; D possibly corresponds to TRBD1 (6 bases). Trimming removed 3 bases at V and 0 bases at J, with 14 bases between. The CDR3 runs 16 residues. Germline CDR1 is SGHNT and CDR2 is YYREEE (reference sequence). The CDR3 bases are TGTGCCAGCAGCTCGCCGGACAGACCTAGCACAGATACGCAGTATTTT. This encodes CASSSPDRPSTDTQYF.

The rearrangement joins TRBV21-1 to TRBJ1-3; the table's D call of TRBD1 was not tested on the DNA. TRBV21-1 is annotated as a pseudogene. The CDR3 contains 15 residues. The CDR3 coding sequence is TGTGCCAGCACTCGCAGGGGCTTCTCTGGAAACACCATATATTTT. This sequence encodes CASTRRGFSGNTIYF.

The chain is built from TRBV5-8 and TRBJ2-7; 12 nucleotides agree with TRBD2. This CDR3 region has 15 residues. The V and J ends lost 4 bases and 6 bases, in that order; junction bases with no gene match: 8. Germline V gene sequence: CDR1 SGHTS, CDR2 YDEGEE. In nucleotides, the CDR3 is TGTGCCAGCAGCCCCCCGACTAGCGGGAGAGGCGAGCAGTACTTC. This codes for CASSPPTSGRGEQYF.

In DNA form, the CDR3 reads TGCGCCAGCAGCTTGGAGGTGGCAGGGGCCCCTAACTATGGCTACACCTTC. The encoded protein is CASSLEVAGAPNYGYTF. The chain joins TRBV5-1 to TRBJ1-2, with a weak D call TRBD1 (6 bases). The CDR3 has 17 residues. Between the trimmed V and J ends, which lost 0 bases and 0 bases, there was a span of 15 bases. CDR1 SGHRS and CDR2 YFSETQ come from the germline V gene.

The chain carries TRBV20-1 and TRBJ1-1; possible D gene TRBD1, 6 bases. The CDR3 has 15 residues. Trimming cost V 3 bases and J 0 bases, with 14 bases left between them. CDR1 DFQATT and CDR2 SNEGSKA come from the germline V gene (reference sequence). CDR3 sequence reads: CSASLPGQLNTEAFF. CDR3 nucleotides: TGCAGTGCTAGTCTTCCTGGACAGTTGAACACTGAAGCTTTCTTT.

CDR3 region: CASSLAGAAYGYTF. The DNA for the CDR3 is TGTGCCAGCAGCTTGGCGGGTGCAGCCTATGGCTACACCTTC. The V and J genes are TRBV5-6 and TRBJ1-2; D is unresolved. V dropped 0 bases and J dropped 4 bases, with 10 bases sitting between them. The CDR3 contains 14 residues. The germline V gene encodes CDR1 SGHDT and CDR2 YYEEEE.

The chain is built from TRBV2 and TRBJ2-5, with D possibly matching TRBD1 (6 bases). The CDR3 runs 13 residues. Germline values: CDR1 SNHLY, CDR2 FYNNEI. Trimming pared 10 bases from V and 4 bases from J, leaving 16 bases between. The CDR3, as DNA: TGTGCCACCGTGGCAGGGGAAGGAGAGACCCAGTACTTC. It translates to CATVAGEGETQYF.

The V call is TRBV28, the J call TRBJ1-2; no reliable D call. The CDR3 runs 12 residues. Germline-derived CDR1 and CDR2 are MDHEN and SYDVKM. Trimming took off 4 bases at V and 7 bases at J, with 10 bases between the two ends. The CDR3 DNA reads TGTGCCAGCAGTTCGGGGTCGAGTGGCTACACCTTC. Amino acid sequence: CASSSGSSGYTF.

The chain employs TRBV2 and TRBJ1-3; D unresolved. Germline V CDR1 and CDR2: SNHLY, FYNNEI. This CDR3 comprises 16 residues. Deletions cut 5 bases from V and 0 bases from J, with 14 bases between. CDR3 nucleotides: TGTGCCAGCAGTCCTACGGTTACCGTCTCTGGAAACACCATATATTTT. It specifies CASSPTVTVSGNTIYF.